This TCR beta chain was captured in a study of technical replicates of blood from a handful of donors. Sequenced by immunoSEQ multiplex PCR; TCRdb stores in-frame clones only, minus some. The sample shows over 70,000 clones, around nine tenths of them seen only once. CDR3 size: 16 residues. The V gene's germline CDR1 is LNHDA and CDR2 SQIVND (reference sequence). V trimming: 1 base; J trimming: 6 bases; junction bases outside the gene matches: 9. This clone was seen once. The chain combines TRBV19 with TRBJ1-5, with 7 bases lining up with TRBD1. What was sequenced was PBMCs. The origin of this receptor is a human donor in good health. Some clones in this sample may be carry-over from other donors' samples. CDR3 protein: CASSIADRASVQPQHF. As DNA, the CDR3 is TGTGCCAGTAGTATAGCCGACAGGGCCTCTGTTCAGCCCCAGCATTTT. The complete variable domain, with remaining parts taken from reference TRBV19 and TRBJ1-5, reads DGGITQSPKYLFRKEGQNVTLSCEQNLNHDAMYWYRQDPGQGLRLIYYSQIVNDFQKGDIAEGYSVSREKKESFPLTVTSAQKNPTAFYLCASSIADRASVQPQHFGDGTRLSIL.